Given below is one T cell receptor beta chain in context. What it binds is unknown. The sample is drawn from a study of T cells in Graves' hyperthyroidism and ophthalmopathy. Study outcomes and limitations: Most expanded thyroid clonotypes above 0.001 also appeared in blood. It was a median about 7.1 months before onset that the model predicted ophthalmopathy.

CDR3 length: 16 amino acids. V shed 0 bases and J shed 1 base, with 13 bases lying between them. Germline V gives CDR1 SGHDT, CDR2 YYEEEE. Amplification of TCR beta CDR3 regions was performed using RNA transcripts as template. A first-round RT-PCR of the TCR CDR3 used the HTBI primer set. MiXCR, applied by TCRdb to the multiplex PCR reads, yields one record per CDR3 protein. Of approximately 400,000 distinct CDR3 sequences detected, about 14% appear once; the ten largest clones hold around a fifth. This TCR was sampled from a woman between 25 and 40 years old with Graves' ophthalmopathy. The specimen sequenced was blood. The chain uses TRBV5-6 and TRBJ1-1; D is possibly TRBD1 (5 bases). The CDR3 region is CASSLVGDQGNTEAFF. The CDR3 DNA is TGTGCCAGCAGCTTGGTGGGTGATCAGGGGAACACTGAAGCTTTCTTT.